What follows are 27 T cell receptor beta chains derived from one specimen sequenced in a study of Ad26.COV2.S vaccination and SARS-CoV-2 variants. The protocol was immunoSEQ multiplex PCR, while the TCRdb copy is restricted to in-frame clones and leaves out a portion. The sample yields fewer than 500,000 clones, 89% seen once. Treatment indicated: 15 to 20 received Ad26.COV2.S at low or high dose, single or two shots; roughly five received placebo; per-sample allocation not given. At day 63 after the first vaccine or placebo injection, samples were drawn. Material: peripheral blood, obtained in a trial of Ad26.COV2.S vaccine versus placebo. Source of these receptors: a person aged 18-60 years who received the Ad26.COV2.S COVID-19 vaccine or a placebo.

The gene calls are TRBV7-2 and TRBJ2-5, with D possibly called TRBD1 or TRBD2 (5 bases each). In germline, CDR1 is SGHTA, CDR2 FQGNSA. The V gene lost 5 bases and the J gene lost 4 bases, with 17 bases spanning the gap. This CDR3 has 15 amino acids. For the CDR3, the DNA is TGTGCCAGCAGCCCCGCGGTGGGGGTGAGAGAGACCCAGTACTTC. It is translated as CASSPAVGVRETQYF.

This rearrangement joins TRBV5-5 to TRBJ2-1; 8 positions match TRBD1. V trimming: 1 base; J trimming: 7 bases; junction bases outside the gene matches: 10. CDR1 is SGHKS and CDR2 is YYEKEE in the germline V gene (reference sequence). The CDR3 length is 16 residues. The CDR3 DNA reads TGTGCCAGCAGCTTGCAACAGGGGGTTTGGAGGAATGAGCAGTTCTTC. Amino acid sequence: CASSLQQGVWRNEQFF.

The CDR3 here is CASSLWSGTGANVLTF. The CDR3 coding sequence is TGTGCCAGCAGTTTATGGTCAGGGACAGGGGCCAACGTCCTGACTTTC. The rearrangement joins TRBV27 to TRBJ2-6; possible D gene TRBD1, 6 bases. V gave up 1 base and J gave up 4 bases, with 11 bases separating them. From germline, CDR1 is MNHEY and CDR2 SMNVEV (reference sequence). There are 16 residues in the CDR3.

The table lists this clone with a count of one. The CDR3, as DNA: TGTGCCAGCATGTCCGGGACATTGGAGACCCAGTACTTC. This sequence encodes CASMSGTLETQYF. J is TRBJ2-5 and V is TRBV12-3 or TRBV12-4; D is possibly TRBD1 (6 bases). The CDR3 spans 13 residues. The V gene lost 7 bases and the J gene lost 5 bases, with 14 bases spanning the gap.

J is TRBJ2-2 and V is TRBV4-3; 9 bases match TRBD2. CDR1 and CDR2 from the germline V gene are LGHNA and YSLEER. This CDR3 region has 19 residues. With V trimmed by 4 bases and J by 5 bases, 17 bases remained unmatched. The CDR3 loop reads CASSLGRTSGSLGTGELFF. The CDR3 DNA is TGCGCCAGCAGCCTCGGTAGAACTAGCGGGTCGCTGGGGACCGGGGAGCTGTTTTTT.

CDR3 DNA sequence: TGTGCCAGCAGCCAAACAGGGTCTCAGCCCCAGCATTTT. It translates to CASSQTGSQPQHF. V is TRBV11-2 and J is TRBJ1-5; D may be TRBD1 (6 bases). This CDR3 is 13 amino acids long. The germline CDR1 and CDR2 sequences are SGHAT and FQNNGV. V shed 5 bases and J shed 6 bases, with 11 bases lying between them.

The chain uses TRBV7-2 and TRBJ1-2; D is ambiguous. Trimming pared 1 base from V and 10 bases from J, leaving 13 bases between. There are 13 residues in the CDR3. Germline V gene lookup returns CDR1 SGHTA and CDR2 FQGNSA. CDR3 residues: CASSLGREADYTF. CDR3 in DNA: TGTGCCAGCAGCTTAGGTAGGGAGGCTGACTACACCTTC.

The J gene is TRBJ2-7, the V gene TRBV18; D remains ambiguous. Trimming removed 0 bases from V and 1 base from J, with 10 bases in between. Germline V lookup: CDR1 KGHSH, CDR2 LQKENI. This CDR3 has 15 residues. CDR3 nucleotide sequence: TGTGCCAGCTCACCACCTCGGGCGGAATCCTACGAGCAGTACTTC. It is translated as CASSPPRAESYEQYF. Full variable domain (missing parts from reference TRBV18 and TRBJ2-7): NAGVMQNPRHLVRRRGQEARLRCSPMKGHSHVYWYRQLPEEGLKFMVYLQKENIIDESGMPKERFSAEFPKEGPSILRIQQVVRGDSAAYFCASSPPRAESYEQYFGPGTRLTVT.

The chain combines TRBV11-3 with TRBJ2-3; either TRBD1 or TRBD2 may supply D (7 bases each). The CDR3 contains 17 residues. V was clipped by 5 bases and J by 0 bases, with 18 bases between them. The germline CDR1 and CDR2 sequences are SGHNT and YENEEA. The chain's CDR3 is CASSRGGWDSSTDTQYF. CDR3 sequence (DNA): TGTGCCAGCAGCAGGGGGGGATGGGACAGTAGCACAGATACGCAGTATTTT.

This clone appeared many times. This chain connects TRBV7-9 to TRBJ2-7; 9 nucleotides agree with TRBD1. The CDR3 length is 17 residues. Germline V gene sequence: CDR1 SEHNR, CDR2 FQNEAQ (reference sequence). V gave up 4 bases and J gave up 4 bases; unmatched junction bases: 14. The DNA of the CDR3 is TGTGCCAGCAGCTCCACGCTACCGGGACAGGGAATTTACGAGCAGTACTTC. It specifies CASSSTLPGQGIYEQYF.

The chain joins TRBV29-1 to TRBJ2-2; possibly TRBD2 for D (6 bases). CDR1 SQVTM and CDR2 ANQGSEA come from the germline V gene. This CDR3 is 11 amino acids long. This chain's CDR3 is CSGRLAGELFF. The CDR3, as DNA: TGCAGTGGGAGACTAGCCGGGGAGCTGTTTTTT.

This clone was seen only a few times. V is TRBV10-3 and J is TRBJ2-2; 7 bases agree with TRBD1. The V segment lost 4 bases and the J segment 2 bases; nucleotides outside the gene matches: 4. Germline values: CDR1 ENHRY, CDR2 SYGVKD. The CDR3 runs to 15 residues. CDR3 in amino acids: CAISGQGANTGELFF. CDR3 sequence (DNA): TGTGCCATCAGTGGACAGGGCGCTAACACCGGGGAGCTGTTTTTT.

The CDR3 region is CASSEGVEAFF. The CDR3 nucleotides are TGCGCCAGCAGTGAAGGTGTTGAAGCTTTCTTT. The chain uses TRBV10-2 and TRBJ1-1; D uncertain. Germline lookup yields CDR1 WSHSY and CDR2 SAAADI. With 3 bases removed from V and 7 bases from J, the gap between germline ends came to 6 bases. The CDR3 extends over 11 amino acids.

The chain has TRBV28 and TRBJ1-4; D is unresolved. The CDR3 length is 15 residues. V was trimmed by 3 bases and J by 0 bases, leaving 8 bases between them. Germline V gives CDR1 MDHEN, CDR2 SYDVKM. The CDR3 region is CASSFVVATNEKLFF. CDR3 DNA sequence: TGTGCCAGCAGTTTCGTTGTGGCAACTAATGAAAAACTGTTTTTT.

V and J are TRBV7-2 and TRBJ2-7; either TRBD1 or TRBD2 may fit D (5 bases each). This CDR3 has 14 amino acids. V gave up 4 bases and J gave up 1 base, with 11 bases separating them. Germline V CDR1 and CDR2: SGHTA, FQGNSA. CDR3 DNA: TGTGCCAGCAGCTGGGACCGAGAATCCTACGAGCAGTACTTC. As protein: CASSWDRESYEQYF.

The chain has TRBV7-2 and TRBJ2-2, with 8 bases fitting TRBD2. Germline V CDR1 and CDR2: SGHTA, FQGNSA. This CDR3 comprises 17 residues. V was pared by 4 bases and J by 7 bases, with 14 bases of the junction left unmatched. The CDR3 DNA reads TGTGCCAGCAGCTCACGAGCGGGGGATCCGCCGAGCGGGGAGCTGTTTTTT. Translating gives CASSSRAGDPPSGELFF. The full variable domain, rest sourced from reference TRBV7-2 and TRBJ2-2, is GAGVSQSPSNKVTEKGKDVELRCDPISGHTALYWYRQSLGQGLEFLIYFQGNSAPDKSGLPSDRFSAERTGGSVSTLTIQRTQQEDSAVYLCASSSRAGDPPSGELFFGEGSRLTVL.

Worth noting for this clone: Other DNA sequences in this specimen translate into the identical CDR3. The chain couples TRBV24-1 to TRBJ2-3; no clear D. The V end lost 1 base, the J end lost 6 bases, and 4 bases lay between the germline ends. This CDR3 spans 12 amino acids. Per germline, CDR1 KGHDR and CDR2 SFDVKD. The CDR3 sequence is CATSDFRDTQYF. The CDR3 coding sequence is TGTGCCACCAGTGATTTCAGGGATACGCAGTATTTT.

The V gene is TRBV4-3, the J gene TRBJ1-5; perhaps TRBD1 as D (6 bases). The V gene's germline CDR1 is LGHNA and CDR2 YSLEER. Between the trimmed V and J ends, which lost 4 bases and 5 bases, there was a span of 21 bases. CDR3 length equals 17 residues. This chain's CDR3 is CASSPGGRSRSDQPQHF. CDR3 sequence (DNA): TGCGCCAGCAGCCCCGGGGGGCGATCCAGATCAGATCAGCCCCAGCATTTT.

Points on this clone: Other DNA sequences in this sample translate to the same CDR3. This chain links TRBV28 with TRBJ2-2; D perhaps matches TRBD1 (5 bases). V dropped 5 bases and J dropped 1 base, with 11 bases sitting between them. CDR1 and CDR2 (germline): MDHEN, SYDVKM. This CDR3 region has 15 residues. This CDR3 is CASSPRTLNTGELFF. Here the CDR3 DNA reads TGTGCCAGCAGTCCTCGGACACTGAACACCGGGGAGCTGTTTTTT.

This chain connects TRBV11-1 to TRBJ2-5, with TRBD1 identical over 8 bases. The CDR3 covers 12 residues. With 7 bases clipped from V and 8 bases from J, the junction kept 6 bases outside the gene matches. In germline, CDR1 is SGHAT, CDR2 FQDESV (reference sequence). CDR3 bases: TGTGCCAGCACAAAAGACAGGGGCACCCAGTACTTC. Translation gives CASTKDRGTQYF.

The chain couples TRBV28 to TRBJ2-2; D is unresolved. The CDR3 has 14 residues. The germline V gene encodes CDR1 MDHEN and CDR2 SYDVKM. Trimming left V 6 bases short and J 7 bases short, with 15 bases between. DNA for the CDR3: TGTGCCAGCAGCCCGCCCCCTAGGGACGGGGAGCTGTTTTTT. This encodes CASSPPPRDGELFF.

The chain couples TRBV19 to TRBJ1-5, with D hard to call. Trimming stripped 3 bases from V and 6 bases from J, with 12 bases between. The CDR3 extends over 14 amino acids. Germline V gives CDR1 LNHDA, CDR2 SQIVND (reference sequence). The CDR3 loop reads CASSMQLEAQPQHF. CDR3 DNA: TGTGCCAGTAGTATGCAACTGGAGGCTCAGCCCCAGCATTTT.

The chain combines TRBV18 with TRBJ2-1; 9 bases fit TRBD1. The germline CDR1 and CDR2 sequences are KGHSH and LQKENI. J lost 10 bases, V lost 3 bases, and 7 bases had no gene match. This CDR3 region has 14 residues. CDR3 bases: TGTGCCAGCTCACCGACGACAGGGGGTGGAGAGCAGTTCTTC. Its protein is CASSPTTGGGEQFF.

The V call is TRBV23-1, the J call TRBJ2-3; tentative D call: TRBD1 (6 bases). TRBV23-1 is assigned to the ORF class and has an uncertain function. The CDR3 covers 17 residues. The V and J ends lost 1 base and 4 bases respectively, with 18 bases between them. The CDR3 nucleotides are TGCGCCAGCAGTCAATGCAGTCTACGGGCAGGGGCAGATACGCAGTATTTT. Translation: CASSQCSLRAGADTQYF.

The chain links TRBV19 to TRBJ2-2; D unclear. Germline V lookup: CDR1 LNHDA, CDR2 SQIVND (reference sequence). V lost 4 bases and J lost 5, with 11 bases in between. The CDR3 runs 14 residues. CDR3 in DNA: TGTGCCAGTAGTAAACTCCGCCTAACCGGGGAGCTGTTTTTT. This gives the protein CASSKLRLTGELFF.

The V call is TRBV27, the J call TRBJ2-1; D gene uncertain. This CDR3 has 15 amino acids. Trimming removed 2 bases at V and 0 bases at J, with 8 bases between. Germline V lookup: CDR1 MNHEY, CDR2 SMNVEV (reference sequence). CDR3 DNA sequence: TGTGCCAGCAGTTTAATCCTGAGCTCCTACAATGAGCAGTTCTTC. This gives the protein CASSLILSSYNEQFF.

This chain links TRBV5-8 with TRBJ1-1; no clear D gene. V was cut by 5 bases and J by 3 bases, with 23 bases left in between. The CDR3 spans 17 residues. CDR1 and CDR2 (germline): SGHTS, YDEGEE. The chain's CDR3 is CASRTPSHGFGHTEAFF. As DNA, the CDR3 is TGTGCCAGCAGAACTCCAAGCCACGGGTTCGGTCACACTGAAGCTTTCTTT.